This T cell receptor (beta chain) appears in the sequencing data of a study of response to subunit inactivated influenza vaccine (dated by TCRdb to 2016 to 2019). Some background on the complete study: To follow how T cells responded to a trivalent subunit inactivated influenza vaccine, the researchers relied on deep quantitative profiling of the T cell receptor repertoire. The study at large found these results: The authors proposed that each seasonal influenza vaccination may bring in only a limited number of new T cells.

This clonotype has a count of ten or more. Its antigen is currently not known. No much larger clone exists at a distance of one base, and base qualities are not known. The library was built by means of RT-PCR. TCRdb shows the sequencer as Illumina HiSeq 2500. The public sequencing data were trimmed at Q25 with fastp and processed into clonotypes with MiXCR by TCRdb, which kept only in-frame beta chains. CDR3 protein sequences are deduplicated, and each keeps its most common genes and DNA. The table for this sample lists a few hundred thousand distinct CDR3 sequences; approximately 20% of them were counted only once. The ten most abundant clones make up under 13% of the sample. In the germline V gene, CDR1 corresponds to SGHDT and CDR2 to YYEEEE. The germline ends are 22 bases apart after V is trimmed by 3 bases and J by 3 bases. The CDR3 sequence holds 18 residues, the cysteine and phenylalanine included. Here the CDR3 DNA is all that survives: 54 bases in frame from base 1.

This TCR came from a man aged 50 to 69 who received an inactivated influenza vaccine. Donor details come from another sample of the same person, matched by shared clones. The chain couples TRBV5-6 to TRBJ2-1; the D call could be TRBD1 or TRBD2, with each sharing 5 bases. The sample consisted of PBMCs from blood, taken less than 22 months after vaccination. In nucleotides, the sequence is TGTGCCAGCAGCTGGGGGTCGCGGAAGAACTATGACTACAATGAGCAGTTCTTC. Its protein reads: CASSWGSRKNYDYNEQFF.